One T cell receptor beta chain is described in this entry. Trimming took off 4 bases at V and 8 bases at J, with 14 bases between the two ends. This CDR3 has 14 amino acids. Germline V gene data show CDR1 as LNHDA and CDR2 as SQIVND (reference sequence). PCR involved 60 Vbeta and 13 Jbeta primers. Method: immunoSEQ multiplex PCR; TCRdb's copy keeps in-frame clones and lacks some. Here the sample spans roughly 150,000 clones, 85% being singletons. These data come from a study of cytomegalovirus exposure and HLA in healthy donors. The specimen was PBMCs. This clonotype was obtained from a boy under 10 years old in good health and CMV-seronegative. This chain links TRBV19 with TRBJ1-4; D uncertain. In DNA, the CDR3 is TGTGCCAGTAGTAAGACAAGGTTTGCGGAAAAACTGTTTTTT. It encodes CASSKTRFAEKLFF.